This T cell receptor (beta chain) was captured in a study of cytomegalovirus exposure and HLA in healthy donors. Findings and limits, study-wide: TCR beta V- and J-gene trimming, according to a later analysis, was linked to a missense DCLRE1C variant. TCR association rates varied by HLA locus in a later analysis, with DRB1 highest and HLA-C lowest.

All donors participated as healthy donors of bone marrow. The primer mix had 60 Vbeta and 13 Jbeta primers. Measured with immunoSEQ multiplex PCR; TCRdb has only the in-frame clones, and not every one. The sample contains 110,000 or so clones, 60% to 85% of which appear only once. The ends were cut back, 2 bases at V and 1 base at J, with 5 bases in the middle. The CDR3 length is 13 residues. Looked up from germline, CDR1 is SGHNT and CDR2 is YENEEA. With regard to this clone: The antigen remains unidentified.

The material sequenced was PBMCs. V gene TRBV11-3 combines with J gene TRBJ1-1; D gene unclear. The receptor was derived from a man between 45 and 60 years old in good health and CMV-seropositive. The CDR3 protein is CASSLNRNTEAFF. The CDR3 nucleotides are TGTGCCAGCAGCTTAAACAGGAACACTGAAGCTTTCTTT.